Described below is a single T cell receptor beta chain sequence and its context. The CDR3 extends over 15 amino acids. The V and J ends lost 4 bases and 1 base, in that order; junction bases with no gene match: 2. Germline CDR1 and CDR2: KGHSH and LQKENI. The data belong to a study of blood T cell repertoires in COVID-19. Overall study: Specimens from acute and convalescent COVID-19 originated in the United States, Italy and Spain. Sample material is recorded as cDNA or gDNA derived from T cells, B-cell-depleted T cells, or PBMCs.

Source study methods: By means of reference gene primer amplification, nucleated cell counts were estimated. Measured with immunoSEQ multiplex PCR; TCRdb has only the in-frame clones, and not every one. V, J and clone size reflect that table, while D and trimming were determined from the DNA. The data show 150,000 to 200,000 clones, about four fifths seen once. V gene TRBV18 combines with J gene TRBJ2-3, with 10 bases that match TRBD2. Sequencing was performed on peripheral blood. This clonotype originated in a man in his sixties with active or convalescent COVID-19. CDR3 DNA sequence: TGTGCCAGCTCACTAGCGGGGGGCGGCACAGATACGCAGTATTTT. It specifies CASSLAGGGTDTQYF.